One sample yielded the 11 T cell receptor beta chains listed below, sequenced in a study of OX40 agonist ivuxolimab in advanced cancers. Some clones are missing from TCRdb's copy, which holds only in-frame ones; the method was immunoSEQ multiplex PCR. This table holds about 75,000 clones, over 85% found once. The sequencing here drew on CD4+ or CD8+ T cells sorted from blood, taken in a trial of the OX40 agonist ivuxolimab. The receptors originated from an adult with an advanced solid tumor such as melanoma, head and neck, liver or kidney cancer.

The V and J genes are TRBV10-3 and TRBJ1-2, with TRBD1 identical over 7 bases. The CDR3 totals 15 residues. V trimming: 2 bases; J trimming: 4 bases; junction bases outside the gene matches: 7. Germline V gives CDR1 ENHRY, CDR2 SYGVKD. CDR3 sequence (DNA): TGTGCCATCAGTGAGAGGGACAGACCCCTCTATGGCTACACCTTC. It translates to CAISERDRPLYGYTF.

A single count supports this clone. The chain combines TRBV29-1 with TRBJ2-3; D call uncertain. With 4 bases removed from V and 3 bases from J, the gap between germline ends came to 8 bases. Germline CDR1 and CDR2: SQVTM and ANQGSEA. The CDR3 is 12 residues long. CDR3 in amino acids: CSVVKGTDTQYF. CDR3 nucleotide sequence: TGCAGCGTTGTCAAGGGTACAGATACGCAGTATTTT.

The chain uses TRBV19 and TRBJ1-5; tentatively, D is TRBD1 (5 bases). Germline CDR1 is LNHDA and CDR2 is SQIVND (reference sequence). V shed 5 bases and J shed 6 bases, with 14 bases lying between them. CDR3 size: 14 residues. Here the CDR3 DNA reads TGTGCCAGTAGTCCGGGGAGGGGAGGTCAGCCCCAGCATTTT. This codes for CASSPGRGGQPQHF. Based on the CDR3 plus reference TRBV19 and TRBJ1-5, the full variable domain is DGGITQSPKYLFRKEGQNVTLSCEQNLNHDAMYWYRQDPGQGLRLIYYSQIVNDFQKGDIAEGYSVSREKKESFPLTVTSAQKNPTAFYLCASSPGRGGQPQHFGDGTRLSIL.

The chain couples TRBV11-3 to TRBJ2-1; D not certain. V dropped 0 bases and J dropped 9 bases, with 15 bases sitting between them. Germline values: CDR1 SGHNT, CDR2 YENEEA. The CDR3 length is 15 residues. The CDR3 DNA reads as TGTGCCAGCAGCTTAGAGGGGATCCCTGAGGCTGAGCAGTTCTTC. Translated: CASSLEGIPEAEQFF.

The chain's CDR3 is CASNPNSYEQYF. Written as DNA, the CDR3 is TGTGCCAGCAATCCAAACTCCTACGAGCAGTACTTC. The genes are TRBV28 and TRBJ2-7; D is ambiguous. CDR1 MDHEN and CDR2 SYDVKM come from the germline V gene. The V end was cut by 7 bases, the J end by 0 bases, with 7 bases between. The CDR3 is 12 amino acids. Together with reference TRBV28 and TRBJ2-7, the CDR3 gives the full variable domain: DVKVTQSSRYLVKRTGEKVFLECVQDMDHENMFWYRQDPGLGLRLIYFSYDVKMKEKGDIPEGYSVSREKKERFSLILESASTNQTSMYLCASNPNSYEQYFGPGTRLTVT.

CDR3 loop: CASTPGFDYGYTF. As DNA, the CDR3 is TGTGCCAGTACCCCAGGGTTTGACTATGGCTACACCTTC. The chain links TRBV19 to TRBJ1-2, with D perhaps matching TRBD1 (5 bases). V was trimmed by 7 bases and J by 3 bases, leaving 12 bases between them. Germline V gene sequence: CDR1 LNHDA, CDR2 SQIVND (reference sequence). The CDR3 sequence is 13 residues long.

The count of this clone is one. This rearrangement joins TRBV19 to TRBJ2-7, with TRBD1 as a possible D gene (6 bases). Trimming cost V 4 bases and J 1 base, with 20 bases left between them. There are 17 residues in the CDR3. Germline CDR1 and CDR2: LNHDA and SQIVND (reference sequence). The CDR3 here is CASSTQGPAVGSYEQYF. The CDR3 DNA reads TGTGCCAGTAGTACCCAGGGGCCGGCCGTCGGGTCCTACGAGCAGTACTTC.

The chain employs TRBV19 and TRBJ2-7, with 7 bases fitting TRBD1. CDR3 size: 16 residues. The junction had 10 bases not matched to a gene; V was cut back by 5 bases and J by 0 bases. Germline CDR1 LNHDA, CDR2 SQIVND (reference sequence). CDR3 in DNA: TGTGCCAGTAGTGTACCGACAGGGAAGGCCTCCTACGAGCAGTACTTC. Its protein product is CASSVPTGKASYEQYF.

This chain joins TRBV6-1 and TRBJ2-7, with D hard to call. Germline-derived CDR1 and CDR2 are MNHNS and SASEGT. This CDR3 comprises 16 residues. V lost 0 bases, J lost 0 bases, and 12 bases lay in between. The CDR3 here is CASSEARVFSSYEQYF. CDR3 bases: TGTGCCAGCAGTGAAGCGAGAGTCTTTAGCTCCTACGAGCAGTACTTC.

On this clone: Mismatch with germline at one junction end may stem from a read error. The rearrangement uses TRBV7-2 and TRBJ2-3, with D perhaps matching TRBD1 or TRBD2 (5 bases each). CDR1 is SGHTA, CDR2 FQGNSA, per germline. CDR3 length: 16 residues. The CDR3 is CASSLEVGAGTNTQYF. The CDR3 DNA reads TGTGCCAGCAGCTTAGAGGTAGGGGCGGGCACAAATACGCAGTATTTT.

The rearrangement uses TRBV4-3 and TRBJ2-7; D perhaps matches TRBD1 (6 bases). CDR3 size: 15 residues. V was shortened by 1 base and J by 3 bases, with 13 bases between the two germline ends. From germline, CDR1 is LGHNA and CDR2 YSLEER. CDR3 coding DNA: TGCGCCAGCAGCCAAGGAAGGGGGATGGACTACGAGCAGTACTTC. Protein sequence: CASSQGRGMDYEQYF.